This T cell receptor (beta chain) was sequenced during a study of regulatory T cells in long-lasting Graves disease. Germline V gives CDR1 SGHTA, CDR2 FQGNSA. This CDR3 has 14 amino acids. With 1 base removed from V and 4 bases from J, the gap between germline ends came to 10 bases. With iRepertoire HTBI primers and Arm-PCR of CDR3 regions, TCR beta libraries were built. MiXCR, applied by TCRdb to the multiplex PCR reads, yields one record per CDR3 protein. The data hold approximately 500,000 distinct CDR3 sequences, with 20% to 25% observed a single time. Whole-study findings and limits: It was in persistent disease that TRBV28, TRBJ1-2 and TRBJ2-5 were favored. More public clonotypes were shared by persistent patients (approximately 3,000) than by new patients (roughly 1,000).

As to time point: persistent/refractory GD, antithyroid drugs over 5 years with positive TRAb. PBMC RNA served as the TCR library source. This clonotype was seen many times. Its cognate antigen is unknown. The origin of this receptor is a female donor with Graves disease. Sequencing was performed on peripheral blood mononuclear cells (PBMCs), taken when the disease was refractory, from a patient treated with antithyroid drugs. The chain is built from TRBV7-2 and TRBJ2-5; possibly TRBD1 for D (6 bases). The CDR3 DNA is TGTGCCAGCAGCTTAGACGCCAGGGGAGAGACCCAGTACTTC. Protein sequence: CASSLDARGETQYF.